The T cell receptor beta chain described here comes from a study of somatic mutations in cytotoxic T cells in rheumatoid arthritis. Study-level background: Including V beta1+ cells that were sequenced for TCRB, some T-cell populations stained with V beta antibodies were flow-sorted at nearly 100% purity. Study observations and caveats: The top CD8+ clone topped 20% of CD8+ cells in about an eighth of the roughly 60 patients. Compared with age-matched healthy controls, rheumatoid arthritis patients did not differ significantly in CD8+ T-cell clonality.

TCRdb's copy holds only in-frame clones and misses some; the assay was immunoSEQ multiplex PCR. The sample has approximately 11,000 clones, over 55% seen once. Comments on this clone: Its specificity is unknown.

J gave up 4 bases and V 8 bases, and 12 bases lay outside the gene matches. This CDR3 region has 15 residues. CDR1 is MDHEN and CDR2 is SYDVKM in the germline V gene. This rearrangement joins TRBV28 to TRBJ2-3; 7 bases are a match to TRBD2. The TCR sequence derives from an adult with rheumatoid arthritis. The specimen sequenced was CD8+ T cells sorted from blood. The CDR3 region has the DNA TGTGCCAGCGCAATAGGGACTACGTTTTCAGATACGCAGTATTTT. This codes for CASAIGTTFSDTQYF.